This TCR beta chain was captured in a study of T cells in Graves' hyperthyroidism and ophthalmopathy. The study's findings and limits: Ophthalmopathy cases were set apart from stable hyperthyroidism by a 13 V-J model.

This clonotype was counted many times. Its antigen is unknown. TCR beta CDR3 regions were amplified from RNA transcripts. A set of HTBI primers served as the primers for a first-round RT-PCR of the TCR CDR3. TCRdb called the multiplex PCR reads again in MiXCR, with one record for every CDR3 protein. The profile shows over 300,000 distinct CDR3 sequences, roughly 15% of them singletons. V was trimmed by 4 bases and J by 7 bases, leaving 13 bases between them. Germline V lookup: CDR1 LNHDA, CDR2 SQIVND (reference sequence). CDR3 length: 14 residues. Patients affected by ophthalmopathy presented a Clinical Activity Score of at least 3, a NOSPECS grade of at least 4, and disease duration below 3 months. Pregnant or lactating patients were excluded, as were those with uncontrolled infection or other autoimmune disease. Thyroid ultrasound, orbital computed tomography, clinical symptoms, and serum thyroxine and TRAb underpinned diagnoses.

The sequence was collected from a woman aged 40 to 50 with Graves' ophthalmopathy. Sequenced: blood. The chain carries TRBV19 and TRBJ2-2, with TRBD1 as a possible D gene (6 bases). The CDR3 loop reads CASSNDRSYGELFF. Here the CDR3 DNA reads TGTGCCAGTAGTAACGACAGGTCGTACGGGGAGCTGTTTTTT.